Described below is a single T cell receptor beta chain sequence and its context. This sample is drawn from a study of STAT5B mutations in CD4+ large granular lymphocyte leukemia. Using immunoSEQ multiplex PCR, the repertoire was profiled, and TCRdb retains in-frame clones only, with some absent. The sample yields tens of thousands of clones, around 88% seen once. The sequence came from a human donor in good health. The specimen sequenced was CD4+ T cells from blood buffy coats.

CDR3 nucleotides: TGTGCCAGCAGCCTAGGGACAGGGACCAGCCAAGAGACCCAGTACTTC. Its protein product is CASSLGTGTSQETQYF. The V and J genes are TRBV7-2 and TRBJ2-5, with 9 bases identical to TRBD1. The CDR3 totals 16 residues. Germline V gene sequence: CDR1 SGHTA, CDR2 FQGNSA. Trimming removed 5 bases from V and 1 base from J; junction bases left unmatched: 8.